This T cell receptor beta chain appears in the sequencing data of a study of T cell repertoires in cytomegalovirus infection (dated by TCRdb to 2018 to 2020). For context, the study as a whole: Alongside well-studied HLA-B-restricted epitopes, the peptide stimulations were aimed at recently identified HLA-C-restricted CMV epitopes, whose presentation resists viral immunomodulation. Donor HLA type was relevant to the analysis, because carriage of CMV infection together with the matching HLA type was indicated by public TCR beta signatures. The full study reports these points: The ex vivo response was dominated by HLA-C-restricted CMV-specific TCR beta clonotypes, which also provided the single most frequent clonotype in two of eight donors. Cumulative frequency of public TCR beta family members discriminated carriers of CMV infection plus the relevant HLA type in this cohort and an independent approximately 350-donor cohort.

Worth noting for this clonotype: Its antigen remains unidentified. Within one base of it there is no much larger clone, and no base qualities were kept.

Read against the paper, the sample's treatment or condition label means: in vitro stimulation with specific CMV peptide epitopes to enrich CMV-specific T cells. The V end loses 0 bases and the J end loses 0 bases, and a stretch of 12 bases separates them. There are 17 amino acids in the CDR3, from cysteine to phenylalanine inclusive. Only the CDR3 portion is preserved as DNA: 51 bases, with reading frame beginning at the first base. From a lookup of the germline V gene, CDR1 and CDR2 are SGDLS and YYNGEE. The sequencer listed for this sample is Illumina HiSeq 1500. The public reads were quality trimmed at Q25 with fastp and then assembled into clones with MiXCR by TCRdb, keeping productive beta chains. Merged by CDR3 protein, the rows form single entries marked with the most common genes and DNA. In this sample the table shows 700,000 to 900,000 distinct CDR3 sequences, 25% to 35% of which occur a single time. The ten largest clones represent about an eighth of the sample.

The V and J segments used are TRBV9 and TRBJ2-2; a weak D assignment points to TRBD1 (5 bases agree). The TCR sequence derives from a human donor in good health (CMV status not recorded). Some clones in this sample may be carry-over from other donors' samples. The specimen was cultured CD8+ T cells from PBMCs, collected from culture after CMV antigen stimulation. The nucleotides read TGTGCCAGCAGCGTAGCTTTGGACACTGCGAACACCGGGGAGCTGTTTTTT. It specifies CASSVALDTANTGELFF.